These 25 T cell receptor beta chains came from one sample sequenced in a study of T-cell reconstitution after alpha-beta-depleted transplantation in children. Researchers prepared the TCRbeta library using unique molecular identifiers, the study reports. TCRdb called the PCR reads again in MiXCR, with one record for every CDR3 protein. Altogether nearly 400,000 distinct CDR3 sequences are present, about a fifth being singletons, with the ten largest covering 3.5% to 4%. Sample: PBMCs from the stem cell graft donor, taken from the stem cell graft. The receptors were sampled from a human donor who donated a stem cell graft to a child with acute myeloid leukemia.

The chain has TRBV5-5 and TRBJ2-5, with D maybe TRBD2 (6 bases). The CDR3 extends over 14 amino acids. V was clipped by 4 bases and J by 4 bases, with 14 bases between them. Germline CDR1 reads SGHKS; CDR2 reads YYEKEE (reference sequence). This CDR3 reads CASSPGGLGETQYF. The CDR3 DNA follows: TGTGCCAGCAGCCCCGGAGGGTTGGGAGAGACCCAGTACTTC.

To note about this clonotype: The junction departs from germline at one end; a sequencing error may be responsible. This rearrangement joins TRBV10-3 to TRBJ2-3, with D possibly TRBD1 on 6 matching bases. The CDR3 is 16 amino acids. The V gene's germline CDR1 is ENHRY and CDR2 SYGVKD. The CDR3 region is CVITRRGRGVSDTQYF. Written as DNA, the CDR3 is TGTGTCATCACCCGACGGGGCAGGGGAGTCTCAGATACGCAGTATTTT.

This clonotype has just a few counts. The chain combines TRBV5-1 with TRBJ1-1; unclear D gene. V lost 0 bases and J 0 bases, leaving 9 bases between the germline ends. CDR1 SGHRS and CDR2 YFSETQ come from the germline V gene. This CDR3 contains 15 residues. CDR3 nucleotide sequence: TGCGCCAGCAGCTTGGGGAGCGGACTGAACACTGAAGCTTTCTTT. Amino acids: CASSLGSGLNTEAFF.

This clonotype was detected a few times. This chain joins TRBV20-1 and TRBJ2-5, with a possible D match to TRBD1 (5 bases). Trimming removed 2 bases at V and 4 bases at J, with 8 bases between. Germline CDR1 DFQATT, CDR2 SNEGSKA (reference sequence). The CDR3 is 12 residues long. CDR3 amino acids: CSARQGVETQYF. CDR3 nucleotide sequence: TGCAGTGCTAGACAAGGGGTAGAGACCCAGTACTTC.

This clonotype was recorded many times. The chain is built from TRBV29-1 and TRBJ1-3; a weak D match, TRBD1 (5 bases). Germline CDR1 is SQVTM and CDR2 is ANQGSEA. The CDR3 totals 13 residues. V lost 2 bases and J 2 bases, leaving 7 bases between the germline ends. In nucleotides, the CDR3 is TGCAGCGTTGAATCGGGGGCTGGAAACACCATATATTTT. Translated: CSVESGAGNTIYF.

This clonotype was detected ten times or more. This sequence joins TRBV15 and TRBJ2-1, with a tentative D call TRBD2 (6 bases). The CDR3 contains 16 residues. Germline CDR1 is LNHNV and CDR2 is YYDKDF (reference sequence). Trimming took 0 bases from V and 7 from J, leaving 16 bases between them. CDR3 in DNA: TGTGCCACCAGCAGAGAATTGCGGGGTCCTTGGAATGAGCAGTTCTTC. It is translated as CATSRELRGPWNEQFF.

The chain couples TRBV6-2 or TRBV6-3 to TRBJ2-3, with D unresolved. The germline gives CDR1 MNHEY, CDR2 SVGEGT. CDR3 size: 16 residues. V dropped 7 bases and J dropped 6 bases, with 23 bases sitting between them. Written as DNA, the CDR3 is TGTGCCAGCACCGTATCCCCCCTTCGCGGAACTGATACGCAGTATTTT. It codes for CASTVSPLRGTDTQYF.

The table lists this clonotype with many counts. The chain links TRBV13 to TRBJ2-1; D is undetermined. V lost 3 bases, J lost 9 bases, and 12 bases lay in between. Germline assignment: CDR1 PRHDT and CDR2 FYEKMQ (reference sequence). The CDR3 totals 13 residues. In DNA form, the CDR3 reads TGTGCCAGCAGCTTCGCTACCCTTGGTGAGCAGTTCTTC. Translated: CASSFATLGEQFF.

This sequence joins TRBV7-6 and TRBJ2-5; 16 positions agree with TRBD2. Looked up from germline, CDR1 is SGHVS and CDR2 is FNYEAQ. Trimming removed 4 bases from V and 13 bases from J; junction bases left unmatched: 9. CDR3 length: 15 residues. The CDR3 nucleotides are TGTGCCAGCAGCTCCCCGGGACTAGCGGGAGGGAAAATGTACTTC. Translation: CASSSPGLAGGKMYF.

This clonotype was seen at least ten times. The chain has TRBV25-1 and TRBJ1-2; D is perhaps TRBD1 (6 bases). The germline gives CDR1 MGHDK, CDR2 SYGVNS. The CDR3 consists of 15 residues. The V end lost 4 bases, the J end lost 5 bases, and 17 bases lay between the germline ends. The DNA for the CDR3 is TGTGCCAGCAGTGCAGTACAGGGATTAGGGTATGGCTACACCTTC. Translating gives CASSAVQGLGYGYTF.

A few counts support this clonotype. The rearrangement joins TRBV4-3 to TRBJ2-7, with TRBD2 matching over 7 bases. Trimming cost V 0 bases and J 0 bases; bases outside gene matches: 2. The germline gives CDR1 LGHNA, CDR2 YSLEER. The CDR3 sequence is 15 residues long. The CDR3 nucleotides are TGCGCCAGCAGCCAAGAAGTAGCGGGCTCCTACGAGCAGTACTTC. It translates to CASSQEVAGSYEQYF.

J is TRBJ1-1 and V is TRBV20-1; possible D gene TRBD1, 5 bases. Germline lookup yields CDR1 DFQATT and CDR2 SNEGSKA (reference sequence). V lost 3 bases, J lost 0 bases, and 11 bases lay in between. The CDR3 runs 14 residues. The CDR3 is CSARGWGVNTEAFF. CDR3 coding DNA: TGCAGTGCTAGGGGTTGGGGGGTGAACACTGAAGCTTTCTTT.

This clonotype was counted a few times. This chain uses TRBV7-2 with TRBJ2-7; the D is unclear. CDR3 length: 13 residues. V lost 2 bases, J lost 3 bases, and 8 bases lay in between. The germline gives CDR1 SGHTA, CDR2 FQGNSA. The chain's CDR3 is CASSLKLGYEQYF. CDR3 coding DNA: TGTGCCAGCAGCTTAAAGCTGGGCTACGAGCAGTACTTC.

There are a few counts of this clonotype. The CDR3 loop is CSVEGGMDGAYEQYF. CDR3 DNA sequence: TGCAGCGTTGAAGGTGGGATGGACGGGGCCTACGAGCAGTACTTC. The chain employs TRBV29-1 and TRBJ2-7, with D perhaps TRBD2 (5 bases). Germline CDR1 SQVTM, CDR2 ANQGSEA. Trimming removed 1 base at V and 2 bases at J, with 15 bases between. CDR3 size: 15 residues.

The chain couples TRBV4-1 to TRBJ2-1; tentative D call: TRBD1 (6 bases). V was clipped by 4 bases and J by 5 bases, with 18 bases between them. CDR3 length equals 16 residues. The germline CDR1 and CDR2 sequences are MGHRA and YSYEKL. CDR3 protein: CASSPIGQGNHNEQFF. Here the CDR3 DNA reads TGCGCCAGCAGCCCGATCGGGCAGGGGAACCACAATGAGCAGTTCTTC.

V is TRBV15 and J is TRBJ2-5; TRBD1 aligns across 8 bases. With V trimmed by 1 base and J by 5 bases, 6 bases remained unmatched. Looked up from germline, CDR1 is LNHNV and CDR2 is YYDKDF (reference sequence). The CDR3 spans 15 residues. CDR3 in DNA: TGTGCCACCAGCAGAGCCCAGGGGGCGGAGGAGACCCAGTACTTC. This gives the protein CATSRAQGAEETQYF.

The CDR3: CSARGYENTEAFF. The CDR3 DNA reads TGCAGTGCTAGAGGCTACGAGAACACTGAAGCTTTCTTT. The V gene is TRBV20-1, the J gene TRBJ1-1; D not resolved. V was trimmed by 1 base and J by 1 base, leaving 7 bases between them. The V gene's germline CDR1 is DFQATT and CDR2 SNEGSKA (reference sequence). CDR3 size: 13 residues.

This clonotype was seen once. The chain recombines TRBV2 with TRBJ2-1; 7 nucleotides line up with TRBD1. V gave up 6 bases and J gave up 11 bases; unmatched junction bases: 4. The CDR3 extends over 11 amino acids. CDR1 and CDR2 (germline): SNHLY, FYNNEI. The DNA of the CDR3 is TGTGCCAGCAGAAAACAGGGGCAGCAGTTCTTC. It specifies CASRKQGQQFF.

This clonotype was found a few times. The chain employs TRBV12-3 or TRBV12-4 and TRBJ2-2; unclear D gene. There are 13 residues in the CDR3. The V gene lost 10 bases and the J gene lost 0 bases, with 9 bases spanning the gap. In DNA, the CDR3 is TGTGCCAACACAATTACGAACACCGGGGAGCTGTTTTTT. Translated, it gives CANTITNTGELFF.

This clonotype has more than one count but fewer than ten. The CDR3 region is CASSIGTSYEQYF. The DNA of the CDR3 is TGTGCCAGCAGCATTGGGACTAGCTACGAGCAGTACTTC. This chain links TRBV7-2 with TRBJ2-7; 8 nucleotides line up with TRBD2. V lost 5 bases and J lost 3; bases outside the gene matches: 3. The CDR3 has 13 amino acids. Germline assignment: CDR1 SGHTA and CDR2 FQGNSA. Full variable domain (rest looked up from reference TRBV7-2 and TRBJ2-7): GAGVSQSPSNKVTEKGKDVELRCDPISGHTALYWYRQSLGQGLEFLIYFQGNSAPDKSGLPSDRFSAERTGGSVSTLTIQRTQQEDSAVYLCASSIGTSYEQYFGPGTRLTVT.

The chain carries TRBV28 and TRBJ2-3; 8 bases map to TRBD1. CDR1 and CDR2 from the germline V gene are MDHEN and SYDVKM. The CDR3 runs 16 residues. Unmatched junction bases numbered 10, after V lost 6 bases and J lost 2 bases. CDR3 protein: CASSSPGQGYTDTQYF. CDR3 nucleotide sequence: TGTGCCAGCAGCTCCCCCGGACAGGGATACACAGATACGCAGTATTTT.

This rearrangement joins TRBV29-1 to TRBJ2-1; no definite D call. This CDR3 region has 16 residues. V was trimmed by 5 bases and J by 0 bases, leaving 17 bases between them. Looked up from germline, CDR1 is SQVTM and CDR2 is ANQGSEA. The DNA for the CDR3 is TGCAGCGTTAAAACTATTAGTAGAGGCTCCTACAATGAGCAGTTCTTC. This translates into CSVKTISRGSYNEQFF.

This chain connects TRBV2 to TRBJ2-6; 10 bases are shared with TRBD2. This CDR3 is built from 18 residues. J was trimmed by 0 bases and V by 3 bases; bases with no gene match: 5. The germline V gene has CDR1 SNHLY and CDR2 FYNNEI. CDR3: CASSDGLAATSGANVLTF. CDR3 nucleotides: TGTGCCAGCAGTGACGGACTAGCGGCCACCTCTGGGGCCAACGTCCTGACTTTC.

This clonotype was picked up many times. V gene TRBV20-1 combines with J gene TRBJ2-2; TRBD1 is a possible D gene (6 bases). V shed 1 base and J shed 2 bases, with 8 bases lying between them. CDR3 length: 14 amino acids. Germline V lookup: CDR1 DFQATT, CDR2 SNEGSKA (reference sequence). The chain's CDR3 is CSARARGNTGELFF. CDR3 sequence (DNA): TGCAGTGCTAGAGCCAGGGGAAACACCGGGGAGCTGTTTTTT.

V and J are TRBV12-3 or TRBV12-4 and TRBJ2-1; D possibly corresponds to TRBD2 (5 bases). CDR3 size: 19 residues. V was trimmed by 5 bases and J by 3 bases, leaving 26 bases between them. CDR3 coding DNA: TGTGCCAGCAGTCCCCCGATCGGACTTCAAAAGGTCCTCTACAATGAGCAGTTCTTC. It specifies CASSPPIGLQKVLYNEQFF.